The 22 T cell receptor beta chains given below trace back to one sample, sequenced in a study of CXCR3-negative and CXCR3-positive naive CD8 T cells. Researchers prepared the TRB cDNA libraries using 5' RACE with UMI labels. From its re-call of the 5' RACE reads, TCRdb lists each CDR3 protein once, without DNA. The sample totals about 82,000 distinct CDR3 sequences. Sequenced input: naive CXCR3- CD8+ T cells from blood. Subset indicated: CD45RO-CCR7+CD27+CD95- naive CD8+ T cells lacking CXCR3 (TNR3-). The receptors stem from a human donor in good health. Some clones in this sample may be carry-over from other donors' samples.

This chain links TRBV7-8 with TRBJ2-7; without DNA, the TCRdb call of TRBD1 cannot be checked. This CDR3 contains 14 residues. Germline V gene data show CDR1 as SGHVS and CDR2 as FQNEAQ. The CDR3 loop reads CASSSGPGVGEQYF.

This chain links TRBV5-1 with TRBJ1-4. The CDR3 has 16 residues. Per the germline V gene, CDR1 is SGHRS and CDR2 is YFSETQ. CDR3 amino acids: CASSLSGAPIIEKLFF.

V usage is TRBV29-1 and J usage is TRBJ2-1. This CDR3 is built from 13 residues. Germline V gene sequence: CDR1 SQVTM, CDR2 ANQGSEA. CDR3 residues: CSVRLPLYNEQFF.

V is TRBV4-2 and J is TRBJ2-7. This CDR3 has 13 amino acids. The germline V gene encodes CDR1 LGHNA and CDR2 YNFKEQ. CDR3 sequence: CASSQDVPYEQYF.

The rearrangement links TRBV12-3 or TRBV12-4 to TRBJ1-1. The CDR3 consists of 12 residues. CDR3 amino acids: CASSLQYSQAFF.

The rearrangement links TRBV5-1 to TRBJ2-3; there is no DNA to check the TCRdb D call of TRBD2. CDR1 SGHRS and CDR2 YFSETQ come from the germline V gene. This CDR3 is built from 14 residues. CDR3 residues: CASSLARESDTQYF. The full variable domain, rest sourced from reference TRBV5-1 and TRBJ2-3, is KAGVTQTPRYLIKTRGQQVTLSCSPISGHRSVSWYQQTPGQGLQFLFEYFSETQRNKGNFPGRFSGRQFSNSRSEMNVSTLELGDSALYLCASSLARESDTQYFGPGTRLTVL.

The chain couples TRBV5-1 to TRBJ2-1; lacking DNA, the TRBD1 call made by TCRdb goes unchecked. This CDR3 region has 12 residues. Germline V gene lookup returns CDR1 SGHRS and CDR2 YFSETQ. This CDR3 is CASSLGGVEQFF.

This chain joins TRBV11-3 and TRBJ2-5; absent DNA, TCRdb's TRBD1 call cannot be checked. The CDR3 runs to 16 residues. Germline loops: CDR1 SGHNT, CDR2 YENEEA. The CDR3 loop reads CASSLDLEGAGETQYF.

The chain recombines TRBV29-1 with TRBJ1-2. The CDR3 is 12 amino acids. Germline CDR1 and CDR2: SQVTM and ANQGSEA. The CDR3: CSVEQGLYGYTF.

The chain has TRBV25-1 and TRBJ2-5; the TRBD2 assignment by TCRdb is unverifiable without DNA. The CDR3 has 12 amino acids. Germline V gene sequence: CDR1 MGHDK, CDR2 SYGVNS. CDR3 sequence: CASASYQETQYF.

CDR3 in amino acids: CASSPPLSGGPGPDTQYF. The chain uses TRBV7-9 and TRBJ2-3; without DNA, the TCRdb call of TRBD2 cannot be checked. CDR1 is SEHNR and CDR2 is FQNEAQ in the germline V gene (reference sequence). This CDR3 is built from 18 residues.

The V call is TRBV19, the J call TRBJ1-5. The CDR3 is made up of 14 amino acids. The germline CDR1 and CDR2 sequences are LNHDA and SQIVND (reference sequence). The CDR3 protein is CASSIFGRNQPQHF.

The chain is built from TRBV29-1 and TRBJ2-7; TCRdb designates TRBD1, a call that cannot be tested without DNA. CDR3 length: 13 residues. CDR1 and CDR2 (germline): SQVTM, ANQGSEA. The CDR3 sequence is CSVERDGTYEQYF.

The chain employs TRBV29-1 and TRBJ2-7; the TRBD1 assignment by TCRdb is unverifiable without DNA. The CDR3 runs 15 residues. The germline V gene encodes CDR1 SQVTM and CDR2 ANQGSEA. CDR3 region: CSVEVKGQIYYEQYF.

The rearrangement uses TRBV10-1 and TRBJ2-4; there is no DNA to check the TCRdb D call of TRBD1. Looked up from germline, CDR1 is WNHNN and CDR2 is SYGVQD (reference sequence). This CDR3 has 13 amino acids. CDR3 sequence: CASNGHWGNIQYF.

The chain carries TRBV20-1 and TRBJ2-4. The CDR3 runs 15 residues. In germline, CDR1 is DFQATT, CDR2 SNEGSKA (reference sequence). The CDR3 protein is CSARDVAVAKNIQYF.

This chain's CDR3 is CSVPDRGNQPQHF. The rearrangement uses TRBV29-1 and TRBJ1-5; checking the TCRdb D call of TRBD1 is not possible without DNA. Germline V gene lookup returns CDR1 SQVTM and CDR2 ANQGSEA. The CDR3 is 13 residues long.

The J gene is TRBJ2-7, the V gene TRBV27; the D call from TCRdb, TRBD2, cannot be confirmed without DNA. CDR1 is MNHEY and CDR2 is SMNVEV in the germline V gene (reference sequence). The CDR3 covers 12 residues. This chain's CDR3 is CASRGTADEQYF.

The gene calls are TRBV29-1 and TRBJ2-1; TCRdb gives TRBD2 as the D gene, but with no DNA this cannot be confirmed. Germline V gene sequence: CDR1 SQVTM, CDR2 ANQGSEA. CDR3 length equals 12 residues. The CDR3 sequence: CSVEKSGSEQFF.

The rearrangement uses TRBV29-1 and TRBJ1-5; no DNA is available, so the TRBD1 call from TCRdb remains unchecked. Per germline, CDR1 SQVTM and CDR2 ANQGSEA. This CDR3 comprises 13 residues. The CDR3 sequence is CSVGGGYNQPQHF.

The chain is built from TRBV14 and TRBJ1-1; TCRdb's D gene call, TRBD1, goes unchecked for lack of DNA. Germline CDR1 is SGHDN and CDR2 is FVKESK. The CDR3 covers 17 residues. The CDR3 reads CASSQGPGQDWNTEAFF.

CDR3 loop: CASSITGLAYEQYF. The chain has TRBV5-6 and TRBJ2-7; absent DNA, TCRdb's TRBD2 call cannot be checked. The CDR3 consists of 14 residues. From germline, CDR1 is SGHDT and CDR2 YYEEEE.